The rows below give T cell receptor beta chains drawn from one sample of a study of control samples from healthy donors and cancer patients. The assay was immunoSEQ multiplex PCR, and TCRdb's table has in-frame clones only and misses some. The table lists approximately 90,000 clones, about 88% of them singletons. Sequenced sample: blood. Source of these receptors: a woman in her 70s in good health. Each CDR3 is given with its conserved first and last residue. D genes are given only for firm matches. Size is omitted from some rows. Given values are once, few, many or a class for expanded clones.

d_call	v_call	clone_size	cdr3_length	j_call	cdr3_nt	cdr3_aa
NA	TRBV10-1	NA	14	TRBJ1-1	TGCGCCAGCAGCCCATCGACAGTGAACACTGAAGCTTTCTTT	CASSPSTVNTEAFF
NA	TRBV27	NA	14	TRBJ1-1	TGTGCCAGCCGTTACAGGACAGAGATCACTGAAGCTTTCTTT	CASRYRTEITEAFF
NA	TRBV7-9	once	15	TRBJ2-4	TGTGCCAGCTCCCTAGAGACAGGATATAGAAACATTCAGTACTTC	CASSLETGYRNIQYF
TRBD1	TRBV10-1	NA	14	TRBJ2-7	TGCGCCAGCAGCGGTTCCGGGACAGACTACGAGCAGTACTTC	CASSGSGTDYEQYF
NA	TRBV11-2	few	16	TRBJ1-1	TGTGCCAGCAGCTTACAGGGTGGCGGCATGAACACTGAAGCTTTCTTT	CASSLQGGGMNTEAFF
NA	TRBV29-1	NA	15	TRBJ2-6	TGCAGCGTTGAATTACAAGTCTCTGGGGCCAACGTCCTGACTTTC	CSVELQVSGANVLTF
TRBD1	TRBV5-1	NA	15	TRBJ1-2	TGCGCCAGCGGAACCCTACAGGGGGTTAACTATGGCTACACCTTC	CASGTLQGVNYGYTF
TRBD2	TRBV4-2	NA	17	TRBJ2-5	TGTGCCAGCAGCCAAGCGGCTGTAGCGGGGGCACAAGAGACCCAGTACTTC	CASSQAAVAGAQETQYF
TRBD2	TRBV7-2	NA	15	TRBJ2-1	TGTGCCAGCAGCGTCTCTAGCGGGGGGGGTGGTGAGCAGTTCTTC	CASSVSSGGGGEQFF
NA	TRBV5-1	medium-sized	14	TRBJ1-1	TGCGCCAGCAGCTTGCAACAGAGAATTAATGAAGCTTTCTTT	CASSLQQRINEAFF